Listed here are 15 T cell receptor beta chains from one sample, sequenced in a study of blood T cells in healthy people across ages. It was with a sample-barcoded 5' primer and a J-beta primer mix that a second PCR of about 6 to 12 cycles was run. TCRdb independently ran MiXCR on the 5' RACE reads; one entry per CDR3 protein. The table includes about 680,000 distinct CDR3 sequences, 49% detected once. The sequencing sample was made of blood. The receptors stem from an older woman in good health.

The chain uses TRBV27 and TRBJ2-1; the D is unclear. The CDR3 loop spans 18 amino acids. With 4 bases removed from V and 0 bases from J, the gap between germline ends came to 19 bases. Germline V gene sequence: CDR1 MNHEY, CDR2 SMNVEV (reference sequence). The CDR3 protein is CASSSRLANAVSYNEQFF. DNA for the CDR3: TGTGCCAGCAGTTCCAGGCTTGCAAATGCGGTCTCCTACAATGAGCAGTTCTTC.

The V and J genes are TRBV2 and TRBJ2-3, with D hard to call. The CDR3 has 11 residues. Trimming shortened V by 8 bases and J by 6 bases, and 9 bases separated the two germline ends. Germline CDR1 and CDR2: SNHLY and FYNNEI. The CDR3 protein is CASPSQDTQYF. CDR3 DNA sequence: TGTGCCAGCCCTTCTCAGGATACGCAGTATTTT. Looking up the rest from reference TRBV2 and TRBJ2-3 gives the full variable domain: EPEVTQTPSHQVTQMGQEVILRCVPISNHLYFYWYRQILGQKVEFLVSFYNNEISEKSEIFDDQFSVERPDGSNFTLKIRSTKLEDSAMYFCASPSQDTQYFGPGTRLTVL.

For the CDR3, the DNA is TGTGCCAGCAGTCCCGGGACAGAAGCTAACAATGAGCAGTACTTC. It translates to CASSPGTEANNEQYF. The chain employs TRBV7-3 and TRBJ2-5, with 7 nucleotides matching TRBD1. Germline V lookup: CDR1 SGHTA, CDR2 FQGTGA. The CDR3 consists of 15 residues. The V segment lost 6 bases and the J segment 11 bases; nucleotides outside the gene matches: 18. The full variable domain, in which reference TRBV7-3 and TRBJ2-5 provide the parts outside the CDR3, is GAGVSQTPSNKVTEKGKYVELRCDPISGHTALYWYRQSLGQGPEFLIYFQGTGAADDSGLPNDRFFAVRPEGSVSTLKIQRTERGDSAVYLCASSPGTEANNEQYFGPGTRLLVL.

The CDR3 loop reads CASSQASGNTTDTQYF. Here the CDR3 DNA reads TGTGCCAGCAGCCAAGCTAGCGGGAATACCACAGATACGCAGTATTTT. The chain joins TRBV4-2 to TRBJ2-3; 9 positions match TRBD2. The V gene end was trimmed by 1 base and the J gene end by 2 bases; junction bases not matched to a gene: 4. Germline loops: CDR1 LGHNA, CDR2 YNFKEQ. The CDR3 loop spans 16 amino acids.

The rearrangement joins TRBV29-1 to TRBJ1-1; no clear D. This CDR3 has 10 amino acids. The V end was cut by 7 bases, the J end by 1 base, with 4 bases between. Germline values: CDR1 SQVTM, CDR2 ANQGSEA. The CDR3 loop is CSAKNTEAFF. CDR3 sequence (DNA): TGCAGCGCAAAGAACACTGAAGCTTTCTTT.

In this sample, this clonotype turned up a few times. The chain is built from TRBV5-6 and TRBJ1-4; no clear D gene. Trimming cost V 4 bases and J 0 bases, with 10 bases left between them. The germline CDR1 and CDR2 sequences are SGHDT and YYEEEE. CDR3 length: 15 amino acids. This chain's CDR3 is CASSPMTATNEKLFF. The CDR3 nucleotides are TGTGCCAGCAGCCCAATGACGGCAACTAATGAAAAACTGTTTTTT.

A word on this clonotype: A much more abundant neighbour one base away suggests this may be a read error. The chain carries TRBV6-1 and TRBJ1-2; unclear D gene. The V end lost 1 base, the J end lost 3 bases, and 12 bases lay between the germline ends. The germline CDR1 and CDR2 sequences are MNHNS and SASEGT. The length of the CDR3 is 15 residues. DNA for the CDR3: TGTGCCAGCAGTGAAGGGTTTGGCACACACTATGGCTACACCTTC. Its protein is CASSEGFGTHYGYTF.

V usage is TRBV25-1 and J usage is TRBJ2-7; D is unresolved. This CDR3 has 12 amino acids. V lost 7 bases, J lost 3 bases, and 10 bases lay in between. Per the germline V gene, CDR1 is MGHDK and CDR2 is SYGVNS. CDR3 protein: CASKGQNYEQYF. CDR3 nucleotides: TGTGCCAGCAAGGGCCAGAACTACGAGCAGTACTTC.

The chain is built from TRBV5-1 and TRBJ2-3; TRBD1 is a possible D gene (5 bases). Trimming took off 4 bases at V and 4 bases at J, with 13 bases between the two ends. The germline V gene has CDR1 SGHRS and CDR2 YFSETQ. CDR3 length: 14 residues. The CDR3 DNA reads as TGCGCCAGCAGCCGTGGGGCAGCAGCAGATACGCAGTATTTT. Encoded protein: CASSRGAAADTQYF.

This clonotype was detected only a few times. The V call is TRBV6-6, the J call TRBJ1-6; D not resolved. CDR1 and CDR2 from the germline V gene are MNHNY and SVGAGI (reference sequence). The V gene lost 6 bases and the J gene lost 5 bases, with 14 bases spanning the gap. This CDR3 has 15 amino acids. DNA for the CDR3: TGTGCCAGCAGACCCGGGGAGGGTAATAATTCACCCCTCCACTTT. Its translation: CASRPGEGNNSPLHF.

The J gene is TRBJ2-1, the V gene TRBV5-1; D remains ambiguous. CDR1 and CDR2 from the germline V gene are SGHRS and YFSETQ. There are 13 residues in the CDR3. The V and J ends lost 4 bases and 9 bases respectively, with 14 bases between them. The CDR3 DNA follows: TGCGCCAGCAGCGTGGAGATCTCAAGTGAGCAGTTCTTC. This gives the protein CASSVEISSEQFF.

CDR3 nucleotide sequence: TGTGCCAGCAGCTTCGGACTAGCGGGAGGCGTTCAGTATTTT. The encoded protein is CASSFGLAGGVQYF. The rearrangement links TRBV7-2 to TRBJ2-3, with 14 bases that match TRBD2. Germline V lookup: CDR1 SGHTA, CDR2 FQGNSA. V shed 3 bases and J 12 bases; nucleotides not matched to a gene: 5. This CDR3 contains 14 residues.

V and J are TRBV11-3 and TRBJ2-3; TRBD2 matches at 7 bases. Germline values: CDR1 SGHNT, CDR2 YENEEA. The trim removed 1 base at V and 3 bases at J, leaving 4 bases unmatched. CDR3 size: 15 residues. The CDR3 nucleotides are TGTGCCAGCAGCTTAGGCGGGAGTATAACAGATACGCAGTATTTT. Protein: CASSLGGSITDTQYF.

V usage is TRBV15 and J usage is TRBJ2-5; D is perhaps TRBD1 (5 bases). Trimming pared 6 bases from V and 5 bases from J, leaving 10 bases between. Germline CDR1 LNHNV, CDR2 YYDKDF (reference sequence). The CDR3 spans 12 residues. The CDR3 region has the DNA TGTGCCACCAGTCCAAAGGGGGAGACCCAGTACTTC. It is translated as CATSPKGETQYF.

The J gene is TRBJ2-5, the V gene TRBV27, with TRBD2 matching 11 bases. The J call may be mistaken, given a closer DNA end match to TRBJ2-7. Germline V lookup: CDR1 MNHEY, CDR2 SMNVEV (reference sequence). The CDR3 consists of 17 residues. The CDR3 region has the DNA TGTGCCAGCAGTACTCGGGGTAGCGGGAGGGCTACCTACGAGCAGTACTTC. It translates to CASSTRGSGRATYEQYF.